One T cell receptor (beta chain) is described in this entry. Many counts were recorded for this clonotype. Its antigen remains unidentified. The input lacks base qualities; no much larger clone sits a single base away. As an off-target read in a library built for alpha chains, this beta chain has a frequency of little significance. This entry is derived from a study of spatial heterogeneity in lung cancer (dated by TCRdb to between 2018 and 2021). With regard to the full study: Beta-chain transcripts were consistently detected in greater numbers than alpha-chain transcripts, which likely reflected higher beta-chain transcript abundance. At surgery, both alpha and beta chains were TCR-sequenced in 200 to 250 tumor regions, fewer than 85 matched nontumor lung samples and a few dozen PBMC samples. In the raw uncorrected reads, each unique combination of TCR and UMI appeared more than ten times on average. The study quantitatively compared TCR alpha and beta repertoires across multiple tumor regions, matched nontumor lung and blood in non-small cell lung cancer. Nonsynonymous mutation counts, determined by whole-exome sequencing of tumor tissue, were related to TCR repertoire features. Study-level results and caveats: Additional single-cell paired TCR alpha and beta sequencing was considered necessary to confirm, at a functional level, the hypothesis that regional TCRs recognize regional mutations.

The CDR3 spans 13 residues, from the cysteine through the phenylalanine. Just the 39-base CDR3 DNA is kept, in frame starting at base 1. Here V drops 10 bases and J drops 0 bases, and the junction holds 5 bases not matched to any gene. The germline V gene specifies MNHEY as CDR1 and SVGAGI as CDR2. The library relied on 5' RACE. The run used a NextSeq 500. In the TCR library protocol, a unique molecular identifier was attached to each TCR cDNA molecule so that PCR and sequencing errors could be corrected. Turning to the authors' computational methods: TCR identification, UMI-based error correction and CDR3 extraction were all carried out with Decombinator tools. Expanded TCRs were defined as those above a frequency of 2 per 1,000, corresponding to the top 1% of the tumor frequency distribution. Renyi diversity was calculated using the R vegan package after each repertoire was subsampled 100 times to 5,000 TCRs. CDR3 similarity networks were built from amino acid triplet string-kernel similarity, connecting CDR3s with pairwise similarity above 0.82. TCRdb trimmed the raw reads at Q25, called clones with MiXCR and kept productive beta chains. Each CDR3 protein appears once, grouped with its most common genes and DNA. The V and J calls were not made by the authors but by TCRdb's processing. The sample contains roughly 11,000 distinct CDR3 sequences, roughly 4% of them found a single time. The ten largest clones take up 6.5% to 9.5% of the sample.

The time point label of this sample denotes: sample taken at primary tumor resection. Without any cell sorting, TCR sequencing was performed on whole RNA extracted either from tumor and nontumor lung tissue or from cryopreserved PBMC samples. Donors were about 70 patients with early-stage, untreated non-small cell lung cancer from the lung TRACERx cohort. Patients were selected for TCR sequencing only if sufficient RNA was available from at least two tumor regions. A lung pathologist reviewed the tumor and adjacent nontumor lung specimens before the specimens were selected. This sequence uses TRBV6-5 and TRBJ1-2, with 7 central nucleotides matching TRBD1. The TCR originated in a male donor with early-stage non-small cell lung cancer. The specimen comprised normal lung tissue next to the tumor, sampled at surgery. The CDR3 region has the sequence CATRTGSNYGYTF. The DNA is TGTGCCACCCGGACAGGATCTAACTATGGCTACACCTTC.